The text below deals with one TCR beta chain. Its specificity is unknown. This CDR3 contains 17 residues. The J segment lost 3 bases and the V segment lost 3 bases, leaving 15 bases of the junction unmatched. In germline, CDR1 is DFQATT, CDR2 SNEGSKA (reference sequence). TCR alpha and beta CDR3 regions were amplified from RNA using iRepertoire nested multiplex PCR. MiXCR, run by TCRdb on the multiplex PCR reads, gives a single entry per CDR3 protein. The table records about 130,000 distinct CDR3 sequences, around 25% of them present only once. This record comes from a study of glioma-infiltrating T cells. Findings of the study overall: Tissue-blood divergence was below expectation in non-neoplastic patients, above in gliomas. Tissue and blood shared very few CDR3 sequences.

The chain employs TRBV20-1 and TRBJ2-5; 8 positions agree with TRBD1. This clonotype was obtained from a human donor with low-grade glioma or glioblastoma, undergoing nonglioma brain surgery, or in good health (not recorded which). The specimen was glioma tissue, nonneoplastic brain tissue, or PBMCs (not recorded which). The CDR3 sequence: CSASADRATSLKETQYF. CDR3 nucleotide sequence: TGCAGTGCTAGCGCGGACAGGGCCACCTCCCTGAAAGAGACCCAGTACTTC.